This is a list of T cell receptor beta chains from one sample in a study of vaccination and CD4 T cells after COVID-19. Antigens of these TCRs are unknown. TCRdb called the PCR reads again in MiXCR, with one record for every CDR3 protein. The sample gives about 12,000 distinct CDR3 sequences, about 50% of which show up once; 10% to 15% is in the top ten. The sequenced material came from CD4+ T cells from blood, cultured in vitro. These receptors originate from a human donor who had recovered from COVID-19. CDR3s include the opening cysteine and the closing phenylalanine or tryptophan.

CDR3 protein: CSAWDRDRATDTQYF
V gene: TRBV20-1
J gene: TRBJ2-3

CDR3 protein: CASSSRRATDTQYF
V gene: TRBV5-1
J gene: TRBJ2-3

CDR3 protein: CASSLAQGTLETQYF
V gene: TRBV5-1
J gene: TRBJ2-5

CDR3 protein: CASSIDKFRMNTEAFF
V gene: TRBV19
J gene: TRBJ1-1

CDR3 protein: CASSRTTGTGVNGNTIYF
V gene: TRBV6-1
J gene: TRBJ1-3

CDR3 protein: CASTQGNNQPQHF
V gene: TRBV19
J gene: TRBJ1-5

CDR3 protein: CSAPRVGPNTEAFF
V gene: TRBV20-1
J gene: TRBJ1-1

CDR3 protein: CASSLVPGVDNQPQHF
V gene: TRBV5-5
J gene: TRBJ1-5

CDR3 protein: CASSFREGATEAFF
V gene: TRBV7-9
J gene: TRBJ1-1

CDR3 protein: CASRSAANTEAFF
V gene: TRBV11-3
J gene: TRBJ1-1

CDR3 protein: CASSDTWTGGDLKGTNYGYTF
V gene: TRBV6-4
J gene: TRBJ1-2

CDR3 protein: CATRRLEKDTNTGELFF
V gene: TRBV10-3
J gene: TRBJ2-2

CDR3 protein: CATISGPFNYGYTF
V gene: TRBV6-1
J gene: TRBJ1-2

CDR3 protein: CASSHTGLAGNTGELFF
V gene: TRBV7-2
J gene: TRBJ2-2

CDR3 protein: CSARDWRAARRSGELFF
V gene: TRBV20-1
J gene: TRBJ2-2

CDR3 protein: CASSITDNSRFHEQYF
V gene: TRBV21-1
J gene: TRBJ2-7

CDR3 protein: CSATPSTGNYGYTF
V gene: TRBV20-1
J gene: TRBJ1-2

CDR3 protein: CSVDGGRTTEAFF
V gene: TRBV29-1
J gene: TRBJ1-1